This record covers a single T cell receptor (beta chain). Its cognate antigen is unknown. Every patient underwent thyroid surgery untreated. The data originate from a study of metastatic and nonmetastatic thyroid tumors. Study conclusions and caveats: Reportedly, malignant thyroid tumors had significantly higher TCR beta diversity than benign nodules, in blood and tumor.

Via MiXCR, TCRdb re-called the PCR reads. The top ten clones hold over 25% of a sample with 25,000 to 35,000 clones, around 32% of them seen once. The clonotype comes from a female donor with papillary thyroid cancer or a benign thyroid nodule (not recorded which). Some clones in this sample may be carry-over from other donors' samples. What was sequenced was blood.

The CDR3, as DNA: TGTGCCAGCTCACTCCCGGCCCGGGTCTCTGGAAACACCATATATTTT. This codes for CASSLPARVSGNTIYF. The chain recombines TRBV18 with TRBJ1-3; D is unresolved. Trimming removed 4 bases at V and 0 bases at J, with 13 bases between. The V gene's germline CDR1 is KGHSH and CDR2 LQKENI. This CDR3 has 16 amino acids.